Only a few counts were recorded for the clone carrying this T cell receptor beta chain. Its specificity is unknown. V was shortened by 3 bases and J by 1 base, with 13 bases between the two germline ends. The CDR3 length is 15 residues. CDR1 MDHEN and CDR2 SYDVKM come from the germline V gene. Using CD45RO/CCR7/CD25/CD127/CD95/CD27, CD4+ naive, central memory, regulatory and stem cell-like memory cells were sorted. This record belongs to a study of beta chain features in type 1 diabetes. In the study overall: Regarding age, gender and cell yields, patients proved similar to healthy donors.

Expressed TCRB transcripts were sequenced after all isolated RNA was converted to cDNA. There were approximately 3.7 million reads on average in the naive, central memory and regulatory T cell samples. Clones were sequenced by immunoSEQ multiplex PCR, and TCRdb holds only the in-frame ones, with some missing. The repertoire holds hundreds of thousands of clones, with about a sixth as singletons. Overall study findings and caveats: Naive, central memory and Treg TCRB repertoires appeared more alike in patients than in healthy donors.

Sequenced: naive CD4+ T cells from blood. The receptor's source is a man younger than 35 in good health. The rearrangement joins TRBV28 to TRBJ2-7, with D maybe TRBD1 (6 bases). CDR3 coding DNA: TGTGCCAGCAGTTTTGCCCCCCAGGGGTCCTACGAGCAGTACTTC. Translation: CASSFAPQGSYEQYF. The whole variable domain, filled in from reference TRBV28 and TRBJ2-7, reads DVKVTQSSRYLVKRTGEKVFLECVQDMDHENMFWYRQDPGLGLRLIYFSYDVKMKEKGDIPEGYSVSREKKERFSLILESASTNQTSMYLCASSFAPQGSYEQYFGPGTRLTVT.